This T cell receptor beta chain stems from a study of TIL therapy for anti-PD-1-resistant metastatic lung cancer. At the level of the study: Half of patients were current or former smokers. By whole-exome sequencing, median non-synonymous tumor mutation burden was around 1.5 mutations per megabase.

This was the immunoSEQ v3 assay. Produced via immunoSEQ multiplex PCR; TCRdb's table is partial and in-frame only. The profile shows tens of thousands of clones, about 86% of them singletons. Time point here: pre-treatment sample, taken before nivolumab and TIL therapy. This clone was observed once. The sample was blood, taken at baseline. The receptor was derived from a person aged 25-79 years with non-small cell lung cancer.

CDR3 protein: CASHPSGGETQYF. CDR3 nucleotides: TGTGCCAGCCACCCTAGCGGGGGGGAGACCCAGTACTTC. V is TRBV28 and J is TRBJ2-5; 11 bases line up with TRBD2. Germline V gene sequence: CDR1 MDHEN, CDR2 SYDVKM. Losses at the gene ends were 8 bases for V and 5 bases for J; bases not matched to a gene: 4. This CDR3 spans 13 amino acids.